This TCR beta chain was observed in a study of CD8+ T cells in alopecia areata. Study context: The drug, tofacitinib, lasted 6 to 18 months, followed by 6 months off drug.

Noted treatment: oral pan-JAK inhibitor, 5-10 mg twice daily. J lost 0 bases, V lost 1 base, and 7 bases had no gene match. CDR3 length: 17 residues. The V gene's germline CDR1 is SGHDT and CDR2 YYEEEE. Points from the study as a whole: Many expanded lesional clones persisted in scalp and blood during tofacitinib.

RNA was isolated and reverse transcribed to cDNA, the sequencing template. Profiling relied on immunoSEQ multiplex PCR, and the TCRdb table lists in-frame clones only, not all of them. The sample has around 140,000 clones; around half are singletons. Notes on this clone: Its antigen remains unknown.

Source: CD8+ T cells sorted from blood, taken at week 4, from a patient treated with tofacitinib. The receptor comes from a human donor with alopecia areata. This rearrangement joins TRBV5-6 to TRBJ2-4; 7 bases line up with TRBD1. CDR3 coding DNA: TGTGCCAGCAGCTTGCGGACAGGTGTTATAGCCAAAAACATTCAGTACTTC. Encoded protein: CASSLRTGVIAKNIQYF. Using reference TRBV5-6 and TRBJ2-4 for the parts outside the CDR3, the full variable domain is DAGVTQSPTHLIKTRGQQVTLRCSPKSGHDTVSWYQQALGQGPQFIFQYYEEEERQRGNFPDRFSGHQFPNYSSELNVNALLLGDSALYLCASSLRTGVIAKNIQYFGAGTRLSVL.